This T cell receptor (beta chain) was identified during a study of blood T cell repertoires in COVID-19 (TCRdb year 2020). For the wider study: Collaborator samples came from the United States, Italy and Spain and covered acute and convalescent phases of COVID-19. The prospective study material was composed of cDNA or gDNA derived from T cells, B-cell-depleted T cells, or PBMCs. The dataset comprised deeply sampled blood TCRbeta repertoires from subjects exposed to, actively infected with, or recovered from COVID-19. The repertoires were released in a freely available public database intended as a resource for research on the immune response to SARS-CoV-2. Samples were obtained from the ongoing ImmuneRACE study (first 160 participants) and from 1,254 subjects provided by 6 global collaborators. Sample metadata almost always included a de-identified subject ID, COVID-19 status, age in years and sex. Where HLA class I and class II types were available, the types were taken from metadata supplied by the sample provider, not from assay-based typing. Here is what the overall study found, with its caveats: The quantity of clinical and demographic metadata differed by source and by participant and was supplied without curation.

Per the germline V gene (reference sequence), MNHEY is the CDR1 and SMNVEV is the CDR2. The germline V end is reduced by 8 bases and the J end by 12 bases; junction bases left unmatched: 6. Reading from cysteine to phenylalanine, the CDR3 counts 11 amino acids. CDR3 DNA only is kept here, 33 bases in frame from base 1. TCRbeta CDR3 regions were amplified from genomic DNA by means of the immunoSEQ Assay, a bias-controlled multiplex PCR. Per the source publication's procedure: The number of nucleated cells in each sample was estimated from the amplification of reference gene primers within the assay. Sequence reads were collapsed and filtered to measure the absolute abundance of every unique TCRbeta CDR3 rearrangement. For each sample, productive Simpson clonality was calculated by taking the square root of Simpson's diversity index across productive rearrangements. The source is immuneACCESS, and TCRdb retained only in-frame sequences with V and J called. Part of the clones is not carried over; for the studies checked, unresolved V genes explain less than half of this, and the remainder is unexplained. D and trimming were read from the DNA, whereas the V and J calls and clone size are those reported in that table. The sample table holds 130,000 to 150,000 clones, of which around nine tenths were seen once. The ten largest clones take up roughly a tenth of the sample.

Remarks on this clone: The target of this receptor is not known. No base quality values were provided; no much bigger clone lies one nucleotide off.

Whole blood was collected in K2EDTA tubes by collaborating institutions according to the institutions' own protocols. For TCRbeta analysis, collaborator samples were shipped as frozen whole blood, as isolated PBMCs, or as DNA extracted from either sample type. Recombination connected TRBV27 to TRBJ1-1, and TRBD1 matches 10 of the central bases. Specimen: peripheral blood. This TCR was sampled from a man aged 45 to 65 with active or convalescent COVID-19. The nucleotide sequence is given as TGTGCCAGCCTGGGGGACAGGGGATCTTTCTTT. Translated, it reads CASLGDRGSFF.